A selection of T cell receptor beta chains follows, all from one sample in a study of shared clonotypes between healthy human individuals. Repertoires were generated with immunoSEQ multiplex PCR, while TCRdb's copy carries only in-frame clones and drops some. The profile shows fewer than 1 million clones, approximately 97% of them singletons. Sequencing used naive CD8+ T cells sorted from blood. The receptors derive from a young man in good health. Each CDR3 is given with its conserved first and last residue. A D gene is named only where the DNA matches it firmly. The size entry is marked missing in some rows and otherwise reads once, few, many or a size class.

TRBJ2-1	NA	NA	TRBV15	13	CATSSYSDNEQFF	TGTGCCACCAGCAGCTACTCCGACAATGAGCAGTTCTTC
TRBJ1-3	TRBD1	NA	TRBV10-1	16	CASSESMTGPGNTIYF	TGCGCCAGCAGTGAGTCCATGACAGGGCCTGGAAACACCATATATTTT
TRBJ1-5	NA	NA	TRBV6-6	16	CASSLLQGRGNQPQHF	TGTGCCAGCAGTTTGTTACAGGGTCGGGGGAATCAGCCCCAGCATTTT
TRBJ1-5	NA	NA	TRBV10-2	13	CASSESRQQPQHF	TGCGCCAGCAGTGAGTCGCGGCAGCAGCCCCAGCATTTT
TRBJ2-1	TRBD1	NA	TRBV10-3	17	CAIRKGDRVETYNEQFF	TGTGCCATCAGGAAGGGAGACAGGGTTGAAACCTACAATGAGCAGTTCTTC
TRBJ2-7	TRBD2	NA	TRBV5-1	15	CASSQTSGVYYEQYF	TGCGCCAGCAGCCAGACTAGCGGGGTGTACTACGAGCAGTACTTC
TRBJ2-3	NA	NA	TRBV6-5	15	CASRRTDAVTDTQYF	TGTGCCAGCAGACGGACGGACGCTGTCACAGATACGCAGTATTTT
TRBJ2-2	TRBD2	NA	TRBV7-9	16	CASSPTSGSHTGELFF	TGTGCCAGCAGCCCGACTAGCGGGAGTCACACCGGGGAGCTGTTTTTT
TRBJ2-5	NA	NA	TRBV5-4	14	CASSLKRYQETQYF	TGTGCCAGCAGCTTGAAGAGGTACCAAGAGACCCAGTACTTC
TRBJ2-7	TRBD1	NA	TRBV7-6	13	CASSLTGVDEQYF	TGTGCCAGCAGCTTAACAGGGGTTGACGAGCAGTACTTC
TRBJ2-1	TRBD2	NA	TRBV13	13	CASSPTSGNEQFF	TGTGCCAGCAGTCCCACTAGCGGCAATGAGCAGTTCTTC
TRBJ2-3	NA	NA	TRBV15	15	CATSRDMGDTDTQYF	TGTGCCACCAGCAGAGATATGGGAGACACAGATACGCAGTATTTT
TRBJ2-3	NA	NA	TRBV27	14	CASSPYRATDTQYF	TGTGCCAGCAGTCCGTACAGGGCCACAGATACGCAGTATTTT
TRBJ2-5	TRBD1	once	TRBV23-1	15	CASSQRDRVQETQYF	TGCGCCAGCAGTCAAAGGGACAGGGTTCAAGAGACCCAGTACTTC
TRBJ1-5	TRBD1	NA	TRBV27	15	CASSPRTGYNQPQHF	TGTGCCAGCAGTCCCCGGACAGGGTACAATCAGCCCCAGCATTTT
TRBJ2-2	NA	NA	TRBV27	14	CATQAGTYTGELFF	TGTGCCACCCAGGCCGGGACTTACACCGGGGAGCTGTTTTTT
TRBJ2-1	TRBD2	few	TRBV9	16	CASSPDSGKSYNEQFF	TGTGCCAGCAGCCCCGATAGCGGGAAGTCCTACAATGAGCAGTTCTTC
TRBJ2-1	NA	NA	TRBV2	14	CASSGQLPYNEQFF	TGTGCCAGCAGTGGACAGTTACCCTACAATGAGCAGTTCTTC
TRBJ2-1	TRBD2	few	TRBV11-3	19	CASTRGGTSGRARGNEQFF	TGTGCCAGCACCCGGGGGGGGACTAGCGGGAGGGCCCGGGGCAATGAGCAGTTCTTC
TRBJ2-7	TRBD2	NA	TRBV27	14	CASSLGLAGHEQYF	TGTGCCAGCAGCCTGGGACTAGCGGGCCACGAGCAGTACTTC
TRBJ2-7	NA	once	TRBV29-1	16	CSVEVVKPAETYEQYF	TGCAGCGTTGAAGTAGTAAAGCCGGCGGAGACCTACGAGCAGTACTTC
TRBJ2-1	NA	once	TRBV5-4	13	CASSQEFGGEQFF	TGTGCCAGCAGCCAAGAATTTGGGGGTGAGCAGTTCTTC
TRBJ2-4	NA	NA	TRBV18	17	CASSPDSGGLAKNIQYF	TGTGCCAGCTCACCAGATAGTGGCGGCTTAGCCAAAAACATTCAGTACTTC